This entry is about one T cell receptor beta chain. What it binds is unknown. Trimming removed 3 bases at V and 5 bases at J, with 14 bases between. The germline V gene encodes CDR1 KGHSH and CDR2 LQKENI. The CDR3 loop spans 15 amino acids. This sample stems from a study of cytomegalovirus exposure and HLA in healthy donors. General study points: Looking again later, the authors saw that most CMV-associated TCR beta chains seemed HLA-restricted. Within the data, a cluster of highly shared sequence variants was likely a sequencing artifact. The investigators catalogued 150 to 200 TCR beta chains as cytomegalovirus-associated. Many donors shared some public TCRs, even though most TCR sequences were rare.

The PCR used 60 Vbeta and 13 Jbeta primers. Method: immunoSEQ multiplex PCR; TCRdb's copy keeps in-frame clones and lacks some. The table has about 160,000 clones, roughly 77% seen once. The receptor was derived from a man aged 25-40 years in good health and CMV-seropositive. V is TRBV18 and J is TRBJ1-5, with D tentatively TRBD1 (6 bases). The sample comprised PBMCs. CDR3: CASSPPGGFDQPQHF. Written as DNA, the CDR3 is TGTGCCAGCTCACCTCCGGGGGGCTTTGATCAGCCCCAGCATTTT.